This section outlines one T cell receptor beta chain sequence together with its context. Sequenced by immunoSEQ multiplex PCR; TCRdb stores in-frame clones only, minus some. This table has about 350,000 clones, more than 75% appearing once. The sample is drawn from a study of blood T cell repertoires in COVID-19. Whole-study context: Researchers got acute and convalescent COVID-19 samples from the United States, Italy and Spain.

Trimming took off 3 bases at V and 6 bases at J, with 11 bases between the two ends. Germline CDR1 reads MDHEN; CDR2 reads SYDVKM. The CDR3 consists of 13 residues. Participants came from 24 US areas, aged about 18 to 95 years. Grouping used clinical history reported by participants in a survey and questionnaire. Cohort 3 recovery required two negative PCRs, clearance, or symptom resolution. This receptor was identified in a woman between 25 and 40 years old who had recovered from COVID-19. The sample was PBMCs or T cells enriched from blood (not recorded which). The rearrangement links TRBV28 to TRBJ1-1; no clear D gene. The CDR3, as DNA: TGTGCCAGCAGTTTTATCGGGGATCCTGAAGCTTTCTTT. It specifies CASSFIGDPEAFF.